This is a list of T cell receptor beta chains from one sample in a study of long-term antiretroviral therapy in people with HIV. Sequencing used immunoSEQ multiplex PCR; TCRdb keeps in-frame clones, though not all of them. The sample has approximately 30,000 clones, 79% seen once. Here the sequenced sample was unsorted PBMCs, taken 1.9 years after starting antiretroviral therapy. The receptor source for this set is a man younger than 30 with HIV. The CDR3 runs from the conserved cysteine through the conserved F or W. The order of the fields is clone size, D gene, J gene, V gene, CDR3 protein, CDR3 DNA. A D gene is named only where the DNA matches it firmly. Rows may omit the clone size; those that give it use once, few, many or a size class.

few,-,TRBJ2-7,TRBV2,CASSDEVPTYEQYF,TGTGCCAGCAGTGATGAGGTGCCCACCTACGAGCAGTACTTC
-,-,TRBJ1-2,TRBV6-1,CASRDAGVPSYGYTF,TGTGCCAGCAGGGATGCGGGTGTACCGTCCTATGGCTACACCTTC
few,-,TRBJ2-1,TRBV2,CASSVGVRYEQFF,TGTGCCAGCAGTGTGGGTGTCAGGTACGAGCAGTTCTTC
-,-,TRBJ1-1,TRBV11-2,CASSQRVEGTEAFF,TGTGCCAGCAGCCAACGAGTTGAGGGCACTGAAGCTTTCTTT
-,TRBD2,TRBJ2-5,TRBV5-1,CASSSLAGGQETQYF,TGCGCCAGCAGCAGTCTGGCGGGGGGGCAAGAGACCCAGTACTTC
-,TRBD1,TRBJ1-4,TRBV5-1,CASSLGQGHEKLFF,TGCGCCAGCAGCCTAGGACAGGGACATGAAAAACTGTTTTTT
-,-,TRBJ1-1,TRBV5-1,CASSRGGSGAYTEAFF,TGCGCCAGCAGCCGAGGGGGATCGGGGGCCTACACTGAAGCTTTCTTT
-,-,TRBJ1-4,TRBV19,CASTFVGHHGNEKLFF,TGTGCCAGTACCTTCGTAGGACACCATGGGAATGAAAAACTGTTTTTT
few,TRBD1,TRBJ2-7,TRBV5-1,CASSLGQGVDEQYF,TGCGCCAGCAGCTTGGGACAGGGAGTGGACGAGCAGTACTTC
few,-,TRBJ1-2,TRBV4-1,CASSQGDGESYGYTF,TGCGCCAGCAGCCAAGGCGACGGGGAATCCTATGGCTACACCTTC
-,TRBD2,TRBJ2-2,TRBV7-2,CASSLTRGVAGELFF,TGTGCCAGCAGTCTTACCCGGGGGGTCGCCGGGGAGCTGTTTTTT
-,-,TRBJ2-1,TRBV6-5,CASSYAATGNEQFF,TGTGCCAGCAGTTACGCGGCAACAGGGAATGAGCAGTTCTTC
-,-,TRBJ1-6,TRBV27,CASSFRGREGSPLHF,TGTGCCAGCAGTTTCCGAGGCAGGGAAGGTTCACCCCTCCACTTT
-,-,TRBJ1-1,TRBV27,CASSLEGGTSGAGNTEAFF,TGTGCCAGCAGTTTAGAGGGCGGGACAAGTGGCGCTGGGAACACTGAAGCTTTCTTT
-,-,TRBJ1-4,TRBV11-3,CASSPGLSTNEKLFF,TGTGCCAGCAGCCCGGGACTGTCGACTAATGAAAAACTGTTTTTT
few,-,TRBJ1-2,TRBV5-1,CASSFGQNYGYTF,TGCGCCAGCAGCTTCGGACAGAACTATGGCTACACCTTC
-,-,TRBJ1-1,TRBV2,CASSDPPMKVNTEAFF,TGTGCCAGCAGTGACCCCCCAATGAAAGTGAACACTGAAGCTTTCTTT
few,-,TRBJ1-1,TRBV7-9,CASTWRGEEAEAFF,TGTGCCAGCACCTGGAGGGGGGAGGAGGCCGAAGCTTTCTTT
-,TRBD2,TRBJ2-5,TRBV2,CASRAGLAGGGAETQYF,TGTGCCAGCAGGGCGGGGCTAGCGGGGGGAGGGGCAGAGACCCAGTACTTC
-,-,TRBJ2-7,TRBV5-6,CASSPKDSSPAF,TGTGCCAGCAGCCCGAAGGACAGTTCTCCGGCCTTC
once,-,TRBJ2-1,TRBV25-1,CASSDRLYEQFF,TGTGCCAGCAGTGATCGATTATATGAGCAGTTCTTC
-,-,TRBJ1-1,TRBV28,CASSFPLHYVAFF,TGTGCCAGCAGTTTCCCCCTCCACTATGTGGCTTTCTTT
-,-,TRBJ2-7,TRBV5-4,CASSIRQGTHEQYF,TGTGCCAGCAGCATAAGGCAAGGGACCCACGAGCAGTACTTC
once,-,TRBJ1-1,TRBV2,CASRSQVNTEAFF,TGTGCCAGCAGATCACAGGTGAACACTGAAGCTTTCTTT
few,TRBD1,TRBJ1-6,TRBV10-2,CASSSGTGGSPLHF,TGCGCCAGCAGTTCCGGGACAGGGGGTTCACCCCTCCACTTT
-,-,TRBJ1-5,TRBV7-3,CASTLSSQLYSNQPQHF,TGTGCCAGCACCCTCAGTTCCCAACTTTATAGCAATCAGCCCCAGCATTTT
-,TRBD1,TRBJ1-1,TRBV19,CASSIGTAYTEAFF,TGTGCCAGTAGTATCGGGACAGCCTACACTGAAGCTTTCTTT
-,-,TRBJ2-3,TRBV7-6,CATKKQGSTDTQYF,TGTGCCACCAAGAAACAGGGAAGCACAGATACGCAGTATTTT
-,TRBD1,TRBJ2-3,TRBV13,CASSLDRGGYTDTQYF,TGTGCCAGCAGCTTGGACAGGGGTGGGTACACAGATACGCAGTATTTT